This TCR beta chain came from a study of cytomegalovirus exposure and HLA in healthy donors. This CDR3 is built from 15 residues. CDR1 and CDR2 from the germline V gene are SGHRS and YFSETQ. Trimming cost V 0 bases and J 5 bases, with 11 bases left between them. This PCR relied on a set of 60 Vbeta primers and 13 Jbeta primers. Data came from immunoSEQ multiplex PCR; TCRdb stores just in-frame clones and leaves some out. The sample data list 95,000 to 150,000 clones. This chain uses TRBV5-1 with TRBJ1-4, with D possibly being TRBD1 (5 bases). The sequence derives from a young man in good health and CMV-seronegative. The sample consisted of PBMCs. CDR3 region: CASSLGQTENEKLFF. CDR3 bases: TGCGCCAGCAGCTTGGGACAGACGGAGAATGAAAAACTGTTTTTT. Full variable domain (missing parts from reference TRBV5-1 and TRBJ1-4): KAGVTQTPRYLIKTRGQQVTLSCSPISGHRSVSWYQQTPGQGLQFLFEYFSETQRNKGNFPGRFSGRQFSNSRSEMNVSTLELGDSALYLCASSLGQTENEKLFFGSGTQLSVL.